Below are 25 T cell receptor beta chains sequenced from a single sample in a study of blood T cells in healthy people across ages. A J-beta primer mix and a sample-barcoded 5' primer were used in a second PCR of roughly 7 to 12 cycles. TCRdb re-analysed the 5' RACE reads in MiXCR, keeping a single row per CDR3 protein. This sample has hundreds of thousands of distinct CDR3 sequences, with under 45% found just once. Sequencing input: blood. Every receptor here comes from a man in his 60s in good health.

The V gene is TRBV18, the J gene TRBJ2-3, with a tentative D call TRBD2 (5 bases). The CDR3 runs 13 residues. Germline assignment: CDR1 KGHSH and CDR2 LQKENI. Trimming removed 8 bases from V and 2 bases from J, with 11 bases in between. This chain's CDR3 is CASLRDFTDTQYF. CDR3 DNA: TGTGCCAGCCTCCGGGATTTCACAGATACGCAGTATTTT.

In this sample, this clonotype turned up a few times. The V gene is TRBV5-5, the J gene TRBJ2-7, with D tentatively TRBD1 or TRBD2 (6 bases each). The germline CDR1 and CDR2 sequences are SGHKS and YYEKEE (reference sequence). This CDR3 region has 16 residues. V lost 8 bases to trimming and J lost 3 bases, with 24 bases between them. The CDR3 protein is CASYVGGTGNFYEQYF. As DNA, the CDR3 is TGTGCCAGTTATGTGGGGGGAACAGGGAATTTCTACGAGCAGTACTTC.

The J gene is TRBJ1-2, the V gene TRBV30; D not certain. The CDR3 totals 13 residues. The germline V and J ends were trimmed by 0 bases and 7 bases, with 12 bases remaining between them. The germline V gene encodes CDR1 GTSNPN and CDR2 SVGIG (reference sequence). Written as DNA, the CDR3 is TGTGCCTGGAGTGTATTTAATTTGGGTGGCTACACCTTC. This gives the protein CAWSVFNLGGYTF. The full variable domain, in which reference TRBV30 and TRBJ1-2 provide the parts outside the CDR3, is SQTIHQWPATLVQPVGSPLSLECTVEGTSNPNLYWYRQAAGRGLQLLFYSVGIGQISSEVPQNLSASRPQDRQFILSSKKLLLSDSGFYLCAWSVFNLGGYTFGSGTRLTVV.

This clonotype occurred many times. The chain couples TRBV20-1 to TRBJ2-1; D not certain. The V end lost 4 bases, the J end lost 7 bases, and 14 bases lay between the germline ends. The CDR3 runs 13 residues. CDR1 DFQATT and CDR2 SNEGSKA come from the germline V gene (reference sequence). The CDR3 DNA reads TGCAGTGCTACCGACCATCCGGATAATGAGCAGTTCTTC. This translates into CSATDHPDNEQFF.

This clonotype was counted between two and nine times. The CDR3 loop reads CATSRDGGRVETQYF. CDR3 in DNA: TGTGCCACCAGCAGAGATGGGGGGCGAGTAGAGACCCAGTACTTC. The rearrangement joins TRBV15 to TRBJ2-5; D is perhaps TRBD1 or TRBD2 (6 bases each). V was clipped by 0 bases and J by 4 bases, with 12 bases between them. CDR1 LNHNV and CDR2 YYDKDF come from the germline V gene (reference sequence). The CDR3 sequence is 15 residues long.

This clonotype has only a few counts. The rearrangement uses TRBV7-8 and TRBJ2-7; D remains ambiguous. The CDR3 consists of 15 residues. The germline V gene encodes CDR1 SGHVS and CDR2 FQNEAQ. Trimming cost V 4 bases and J 3 bases, with 16 bases left between them. The CDR3 sequence is CASSSRQLTFYEQYF. For the CDR3, the DNA is TGTGCCAGCAGCTCTCGACAACTTACCTTCTACGAGCAGTACTTC.

The chain links TRBV14 to TRBJ2-7; tentative D call: TRBD1 (6 bases). Trimming removed 0 bases at V and 4 bases at J, with 13 bases between. CDR1 is SGHDN, CDR2 FVKESK, per germline. The CDR3 covers 15 residues. The CDR3 here is CASSQDTRDKYEQYF. CDR3 sequence (DNA): TGTGCCAGCAGCCAAGATACCCGGGACAAATACGAGCAGTACTTC.

The chain carries TRBV20-1 and TRBJ2-7; tentative D call: TRBD1 (6 bases). In germline, CDR1 is DFQATT, CDR2 SNEGSKA (reference sequence). Trimming stripped 6 bases from V and 2 bases from J, with 17 bases between. CDR3 length: 14 residues. The CDR3 reads CSAPHRDGAYEQYF. The CDR3 DNA sequence: TGCAGTGCACCTCACAGGGATGGGGCCTACGAGCAGTACTTC.

The V gene is TRBV11-2, the J gene TRBJ2-5; 10 bases are shared with TRBD2. With V trimmed by 5 bases and J by 4 bases, 13 bases remained unmatched. Germline V gene data show CDR1 as SGHAT and CDR2 as FQNNGV. The CDR3 spans 17 residues. The CDR3 region has the DNA TGTGCCAGCAGCCCCCCAGAGTGGCCTAGCGGGGGAGAGACCCAGTACTTC. Translating it yields CASSPPEWPSGGETQYF.

This clonotype has just a few counts. This chain links TRBV7-2 with TRBJ2-3; D uncertain. CDR3 length equals 14 residues. The germline V gene has CDR1 SGHTA and CDR2 FQGNSA. Trimming took off 1 base at V and 1 base at J, with 6 bases between the two ends. CDR3 in amino acids: CASSLVARTDTQYF. The CDR3 DNA reads as TGTGCCAGCAGCTTAGTTGCGCGCACAGATACGCAGTATTTT.

This clonotype was seen a handful of times. The chain combines TRBV5-1 with TRBJ2-1, with 9 positions matching TRBD1. This CDR3 region has 15 residues. The germline gives CDR1 SGHRS, CDR2 YFSETQ. Trimming cost V 4 bases and J 6 bases; bases outside gene matches: 8. CDR3 loop: CASSPSGTGFNEQFF. The CDR3 DNA reads TGCGCCAGCAGCCCCTCCGGGACAGGGTTCAATGAGCAGTTCTTC.

This clonotype was counted between two and nine times. The chain carries TRBV28 and TRBJ2-3; TRBD2 might be the D (6 bases). Germline lookup yields CDR1 MDHEN and CDR2 SYDVKM. Trimming took 5 bases from V and 2 from J, leaving 11 bases between them. The CDR3 totals 14 residues. The CDR3 here is CASSLKGLTDTQYF. DNA of the CDR3: TGTGCCAGCAGTCTAAAGGGACTCACAGATACGCAGTATTTT. The full variable domain, in which reference TRBV28 and TRBJ2-3 provide the parts outside the CDR3, is DVKVTQSSRYLVKRTGEKVFLECVQDMDHENMFWYRQDPGLGLRLIYFSYDVKMKEKGDIPEGYSVSREKKERFSLILESASTNQTSMYLCASSLKGLTDTQYFGPGTRLTVL.

As regards this clonotype: Just one base apart from a much larger clone, this may be a read error. The chain links TRBV10-3 to TRBJ2-3; the D gene is possibly TRBD2 (5 bases). The CDR3 has 14 amino acids. CDR1 ENHRY and CDR2 SYGVKD come from the germline V gene. V lost 10 bases, J lost 5 bases, and 19 bases lay in between. CDR3 region: CATAAGGSLDTQYF. DNA for the CDR3: TGTGCCACCGCTGCGGGTGGGAGCCTAGATACGCAGTATTTT.

This clonotype was detected only a few times. The J gene is TRBJ2-5, the V gene TRBV6-2 or TRBV6-3; 10 bases match TRBD2. This CDR3 spans 17 amino acids. Germline-derived CDR1 and CDR2 are MNHEY and SVGEGT. Germline trimming cut 4 bases from V and 13 bases from J; bases unmatched to any gene: 21. CDR3 nucleotide sequence: TGTGCCAGCAGTTTCCGGACTAGCGGATTCCTAGAGATCCATCGGTACTTC. Protein: CASSFRTSGFLEIHRYF.

This chain uses TRBV20-1 with TRBJ2-1, with 12 positions matching TRBD2. V lost 1 base and J lost 10; bases outside the gene matches: 8. The CDR3 length is 15 residues. Germline V gene sequence: CDR1 DFQATT, CDR2 SNEGSKA (reference sequence). This CDR3 is CSARGLAGGQWEQFF. DNA for the CDR3: TGCAGTGCTAGAGGGCTAGCGGGGGGGCAGTGGGAGCAGTTCTTC.

Comment on this clonotype: A much larger clone lies one base from this, so it may be a read error. The CDR3 is CASSVGAVYEQYF. CDR3 DNA sequence: TGTGCCAGCAGCGTAGGGGCGGTTTACGAGCAGTACTTC. The V call is TRBV7-9, the J call TRBJ2-7; maybe TRBD1 (5 bases). Trimming left V 5 bases short and J 4 bases short, with 12 bases between. Germline V gene sequence: CDR1 SEHNR, CDR2 FQNEAQ (reference sequence). The CDR3 runs to 13 residues.

The genes are TRBV10-1 and TRBJ1-2, with 8 bases lining up with TRBD1. V shed 4 bases and J 8 bases; nucleotides not matched to a gene: 6. Germline V CDR1 and CDR2: WNHNN, SYGVQD (reference sequence). This CDR3 comprises 13 residues. CDR3 region: CASSADRARGYTF. Here the CDR3 DNA reads TGCGCCAGCAGTGCGGACAGGGCACGAGGCTACACCTTC.

This clonotype was observed many times. This chain uses TRBV7-9 with TRBJ2-3; D is ambiguous. The germline V gene has CDR1 SEHNR and CDR2 FQNEAQ (reference sequence). The CDR3 loop spans 13 amino acids. The V end was cut by 7 bases, the J end by 2 bases, with 10 bases between. CDR3 nucleotides: TGTGCCAGCACCATCTCTGCCACAGATACGCAGTATTTT. Translated, it gives CASTISATDTQYF. Full variable domain (outside the CDR3, taken from reference TRBV7-9 and TRBJ2-3): DTGVSQNPRHKITKRGQNVTFRCDPISEHNRLYWYRQTLGQGPEFLTYFQNEAQLEKSRLLSDRFSAERPKGSFSTLEIQRTEQGDSAMYLCASTISATDTQYFGPGTRLTVL.

The V and J genes are TRBV7-3 and TRBJ1-2; 7 bases fit TRBD1. Per germline, CDR1 SGHTA and CDR2 FQGTGA. This CDR3 has 14 residues. The junction had 10 bases not matched to a gene; V was cut back by 5 bases and J by 7 bases. The chain's CDR3 is CASSIDTGVPGYTF. CDR3 nucleotides: TGTGCCAGCAGCATAGATACAGGGGTTCCTGGCTACACCTTC.

Ten or more counts support this clonotype. V usage is TRBV29-1 and J usage is TRBJ2-7, with TRBD1 as a possible D gene (5 bases). The CDR3 runs 12 residues. V shed 7 bases and J shed 1 base, with 11 bases lying between them. The germline gives CDR1 SQVTM, CDR2 ANQGSEA. The CDR3, as DNA: TGCAGCGCACTGACAGCATCCTACGAGCAGTACTTC. This sequence encodes CSALTASYEQYF.

This clonotype was detected a few times. The gene calls are TRBV29-1 and TRBJ2-7, with 7 positions matching TRBD1. V lost 1 base, J lost 5 bases, and 2 bases stayed unmatched. The germline gives CDR1 SQVTM, CDR2 ANQGSEA. This CDR3 spans 12 amino acids. The CDR3 DNA reads TGCAGCGTTGAAGTAACAGGGGACGAGCAGTACTTC. It yields the protein CSVEVTGDEQYF.

This clonotype was found a few times. V usage is TRBV7-2 and J usage is TRBJ1-5, with D perhaps TRBD1 (5 bases). The CDR3 contains 13 residues. Deletions cut 5 bases from V and 6 bases from J, with 11 bases between. Germline V gives CDR1 SGHTA, CDR2 FQGNSA. CDR3: CASSAAGLQPQHF. The CDR3 coding sequence is TGTGCCAGCAGCGCGGCAGGGCTTCAGCCCCAGCATTTT.

V is TRBV19 and J is TRBJ2-1; 10 bases are a match to TRBD1. CDR3 length: 15 amino acids. Looked up from germline, CDR1 is LNHDA and CDR2 is SQIVND (reference sequence). After removal of 3 bases from V and 6 bases from J, the junction contained 5 bases not matched to a gene. The CDR3 DNA reads as TGTGCCAGTAGTATTTCGGGACAGGGGCCCAATGAGCAGTTCTTC. It encodes CASSISGQGPNEQFF.

This clonotype was picked up a small number of times. The chain is built from TRBV5-1 and TRBJ1-2; D is possibly TRBD1 (5 bases). This CDR3 is 14 amino acids long. Trimming pared 1 base from V and 8 bases from J, leaving 15 bases between. CDR1 SGHRS and CDR2 YFSETQ come from the germline V gene. CDR3 DNA: TGCGCCAGCAGCTTGTTGTATGGGGCGCGAGGCTACACCTTC. This gives the protein CASSLLYGARGYTF.

Only a few counts were recorded for this clonotype. The chain has TRBV9 and TRBJ2-6; D is undetermined. The germline gives CDR1 SGDLS, CDR2 YYNGEE. This CDR3 spans 16 amino acids. The V gene lost 0 bases and the J gene lost 0 bases, with 7 bases spanning the gap. CDR3 amino acids: CASSVEGYSGANVLTF. The DNA for the CDR3 is TGTGCCAGCAGCGTAGAAGGATACTCTGGGGCCAACGTCCTGACTTTC.